This TCR beta chain was sequenced during a study of beta chain features in type 1 diabetes. Study results and limitations: Sampled from patients, naive, central memory and Treg TCRB repertoires appeared more similar than those sampled from healthy donors. Fewer insertions but more deletions were seen at VDJ junctions in type 1 diabetes patients.

Reverse transcribing all isolated RNA meant expressed TCRB transcripts were sequenced. For naive, central memory and regulatory T cell samples, reads averaged around 3.6 million. The protocol was immunoSEQ multiplex PCR, while the TCRdb copy is restricted to in-frame clones and leaves out a portion. The data show 150,000 to 170,000 clones, about 7.3% seen once. Blood was collected once per donor into heparin, averaging about 120 mL. This clone was seen at least ten times. Its antigen is currently unknown. V was cut by 2 bases and J by 0 bases, with 12 bases left in between. There are 16 residues in the CDR3. Germline assignment: CDR1 SGHTA and CDR2 FQGTGA.

The sequencing sample was made of central memory CD4+ T cells from blood. The V gene is TRBV7-3, the J gene TRBJ2-3; D gene ambiguous. The sequence was collected from a man between 18 and 35 years old in good health. CDR3 in amino acids: CASSLYWASSTDTQYF. The CDR3 nucleotides read TGTGCCAGCAGCTTATATTGGGCTTCTAGCACAGATACGCAGTATTTT. The whole variable domain, filled in from reference TRBV7-3 and TRBJ2-3, reads GAGVSQTPSNKVTEKGKYVELRCDPISGHTALYWYRQSLGQGPEFLIYFQGTGAADDSGLPNDRFFAVRPEGSVSTLKIQRTERGDSAVYLCASSLYWASSTDTQYFGPGTRLTVL.